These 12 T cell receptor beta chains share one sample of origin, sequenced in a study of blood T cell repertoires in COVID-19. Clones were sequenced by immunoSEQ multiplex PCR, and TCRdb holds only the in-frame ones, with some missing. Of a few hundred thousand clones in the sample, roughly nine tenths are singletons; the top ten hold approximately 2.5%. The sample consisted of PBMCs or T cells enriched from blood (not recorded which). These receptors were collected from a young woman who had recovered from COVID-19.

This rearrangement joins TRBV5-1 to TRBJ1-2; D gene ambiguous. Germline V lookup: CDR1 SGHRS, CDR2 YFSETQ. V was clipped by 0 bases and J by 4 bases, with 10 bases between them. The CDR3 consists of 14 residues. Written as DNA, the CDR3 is TGCGCCAGCAGCTTGGATCCGGGAAGCTATGGCTACACCTTC. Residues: CASSLDPGSYGYTF.

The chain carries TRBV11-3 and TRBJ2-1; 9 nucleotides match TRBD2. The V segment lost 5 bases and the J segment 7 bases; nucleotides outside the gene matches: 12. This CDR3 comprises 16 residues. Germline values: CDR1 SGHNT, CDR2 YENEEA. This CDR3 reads CASSLYGGGAGNEQFF. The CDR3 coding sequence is TGTGCCAGCAGCCTGTATGGCGGGGGGGCCGGTAATGAGCAGTTCTTC.

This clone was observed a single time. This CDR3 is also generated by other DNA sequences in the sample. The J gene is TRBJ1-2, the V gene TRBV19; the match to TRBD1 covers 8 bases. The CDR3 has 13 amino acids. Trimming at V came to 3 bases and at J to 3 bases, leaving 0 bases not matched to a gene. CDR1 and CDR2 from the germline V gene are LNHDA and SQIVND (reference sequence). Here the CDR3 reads CASSMGQDYGYTF. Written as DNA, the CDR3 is TGTGCCAGTAGTATGGGACAGGACTATGGCTACACCTTC.

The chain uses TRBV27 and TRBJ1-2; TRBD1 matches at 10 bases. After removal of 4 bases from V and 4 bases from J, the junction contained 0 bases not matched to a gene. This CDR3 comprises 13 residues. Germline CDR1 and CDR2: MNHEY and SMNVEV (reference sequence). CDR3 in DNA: TGTGCCAGCAGTTGGACAGGGGGCTATGGCTACACCTTC. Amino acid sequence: CASSWTGGYGYTF.

As DNA, the CDR3 is TGCGCCAGCAGCTTCAGGGGGTTAAGTGAAAAACTGTTTTTT. This translates into CASSFRGLSEKLFF. The chain has TRBV5-1 and TRBJ1-4; TRBD1 matches at 7 bases. The V gene end was trimmed by 2 bases and the J gene end by 7 bases; junction bases not matched to a gene: 5. The CDR3 is made up of 14 amino acids. CDR1 is SGHRS, CDR2 YFSETQ, per germline.

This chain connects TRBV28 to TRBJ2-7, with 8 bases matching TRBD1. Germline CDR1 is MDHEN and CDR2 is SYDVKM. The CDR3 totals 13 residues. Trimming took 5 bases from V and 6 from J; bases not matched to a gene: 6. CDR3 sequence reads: CASSPPDRAEQYF. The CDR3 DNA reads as TGTGCCAGCAGTCCCCCGGACAGGGCCGAGCAGTACTTC.

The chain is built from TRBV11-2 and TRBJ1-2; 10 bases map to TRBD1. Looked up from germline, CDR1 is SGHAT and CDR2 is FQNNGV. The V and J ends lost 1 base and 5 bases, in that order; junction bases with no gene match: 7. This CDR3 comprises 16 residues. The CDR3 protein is CASSLAGTGVNYGYTF. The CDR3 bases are TGTGCCAGCAGCTTAGCCGGGACAGGGGTGAATTATGGCTACACCTTC.

CDR3 sequence (DNA): TGTGCCAGTAGTACGGGACAGGGCGGCAATCAGCCCCAGCATTTT. This sequence encodes CASSTGQGGNQPQHF. The chain links TRBV19 to TRBJ1-5; 9 bases map to TRBD1. CDR3 length: 15 amino acids. The germline gives CDR1 LNHDA, CDR2 SQIVND (reference sequence). Trimming cost V 4 bases and J 2 bases; bases outside gene matches: 3.

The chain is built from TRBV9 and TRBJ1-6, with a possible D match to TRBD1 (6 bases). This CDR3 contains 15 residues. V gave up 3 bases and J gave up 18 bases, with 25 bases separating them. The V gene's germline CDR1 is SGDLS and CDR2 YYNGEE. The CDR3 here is CASSAESDSFPPPHF. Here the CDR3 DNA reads TGTGCCAGCAGCGCCGAGTCGGACAGCTTCCCTCCACCCCACTTT.

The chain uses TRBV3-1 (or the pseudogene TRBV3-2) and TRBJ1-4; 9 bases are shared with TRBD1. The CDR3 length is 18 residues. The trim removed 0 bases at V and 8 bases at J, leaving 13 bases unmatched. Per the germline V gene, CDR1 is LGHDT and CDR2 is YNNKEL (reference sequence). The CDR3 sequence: CASSQDRGTGIRGEKLFF. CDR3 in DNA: TGTGCCAGCAGCCAAGATAGGGGGACAGGGATTCGAGGGGAAAAACTGTTTTTT.

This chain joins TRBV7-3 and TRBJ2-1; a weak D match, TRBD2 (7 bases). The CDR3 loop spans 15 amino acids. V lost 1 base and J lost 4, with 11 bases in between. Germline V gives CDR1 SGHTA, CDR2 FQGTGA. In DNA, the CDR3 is TGTGCCAGCAGCTTAAGGGGGGGCCTTTACAATGAGCAGTTCTTC. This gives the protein CASSLRGGLYNEQFF.

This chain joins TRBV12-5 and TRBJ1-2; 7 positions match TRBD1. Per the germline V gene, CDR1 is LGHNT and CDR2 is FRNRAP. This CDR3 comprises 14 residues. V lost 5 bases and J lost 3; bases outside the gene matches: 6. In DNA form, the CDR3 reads TGTGCTAGTGGTGGTCAGGGGGTGGACTATGGCTACACCTTC. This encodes CASGGQGVDYGYTF.